A single sample is the source of the 8 T cell receptor beta chains below, sequenced in a study of response to subunit inactivated influenza vaccine. TCRdb passed the RT-PCR reads through MiXCR, listing each CDR3 protein once. The sample lists approximately 160,000 distinct CDR3 sequences, approximately 12% occurring once. The sample was CD8+ T cells sorted from PBMCs, taken less than 25 months after vaccination. The receptors derive from a man between 50 and 75 years old who received an inactivated influenza vaccine.

This clonotype was detected ten times or more. The chain is built from TRBV6-5 and TRBJ2-3; the D is unclear. Germline CDR1 reads MNHEY; CDR2 reads SVGAGI. The CDR3 is 17 amino acids. V lost 4 bases to trimming and J lost 0 bases, with 17 bases between them. The chain's CDR3 is CASSSWPPTASTDTQYF. As DNA, the CDR3 is TGTGCCAGCAGTTCCTGGCCCCCCACAGCTAGCACAGATACGCAGTATTTT.

The table lists this clonotype with many counts. This rearrangement joins TRBV7-6 to TRBJ1-6; 10 bases are shared with TRBD1. This CDR3 spans 18 amino acids. V was clipped by 4 bases and J by 0 bases; unmatched bases: 6. Germline values: CDR1 SGHVS, CDR2 FNYEAQ. The chain's CDR3 is CASSWGQGQSSYNSPLHF. The CDR3 nucleotides read TGTGCCAGCAGCTGGGGACAGGGGCAGAGCTCCTATAATTCACCCCTCCACTTT.

This chain connects TRBV6-2 or TRBV6-3 to TRBJ2-7; the D is unclear. The CDR3 sequence is 15 residues long. Trimming removed 7 bases at V and 2 bases at J, with 18 bases between. In germline, CDR1 is MNHEY, CDR2 SVGEGT. CDR3 bases: TGTGCCAGCAAACGACCGGGTCAAGGAACCTACGAGCAGTACTTC. Translation: CASKRPGQGTYEQYF.

This clonotype has a handful of counts. DNA for the CDR3: TGTGCCAGCAGTACGTGGTCGGCCTCTGAGACCCAGTACTTC. This gives the protein CASSTWSASETQYF. The chain carries TRBV6-1 and TRBJ2-5; the D is unclear. Germline CDR1 reads MNHNS; CDR2 reads SASEGT. V was shortened by 5 bases and J by 5 bases, with 15 bases between the two germline ends. This CDR3 contains 14 residues.

The chain links TRBV7-8 to TRBJ2-3; maybe TRBD1 (5 bases). Per germline, CDR1 SGHVS and CDR2 FQNEAQ. Deletions cut 5 bases from V and 0 bases from J, with 12 bases between. The CDR3 length is 15 residues. Written as DNA, the CDR3 is TGTGCCAGCAGCGCCAAGACAGCGAGCACAGATACGCAGTATTTT. Translated: CASSAKTASTDTQYF.

This clonotype was recorded at least ten times. The chain couples TRBV11-2 to TRBJ2-3; no clear D. Germline V gene lookup returns CDR1 SGHAT and CDR2 FQNNGV. The CDR3 sequence is 14 residues long. V lost 7 bases and J lost 1, with 12 bases in between. CDR3 sequence: CASTLIGGTDTQYF. The DNA for the CDR3 is TGTGCCAGCACCCTCATTGGTGGCACAGATACGCAGTATTTT.

The CDR3 loop reads CASSSNHLEPETQYF. The CDR3, as DNA: TGTGCCAGCAGTTCGAACCACCTCGAGCCAGAGACCCAGTACTTC. The gene calls are TRBV28 and TRBJ2-5; D call uncertain. CDR3 length equals 15 residues. Germline CDR1 is MDHEN and CDR2 is SYDVKM. Trimming shortened V by 4 bases and J by 4 bases, and 16 bases separated the two germline ends.

The V call is TRBV7-2, the J call TRBJ2-6; no firm D call. In germline, CDR1 is SGHTA, CDR2 FQGNSA. CDR3 size: 13 residues. Trimming shortened V by 4 bases and J by 4 bases, and 5 bases separated the two germline ends. The CDR3 sequence is CASSYLGANVLTF. The CDR3, as DNA: TGTGCCAGCAGCTACCTAGGGGCCAACGTCCTGACTTTC.